This T cell receptor (beta chain) was sequenced during a study of T cell responses to AZD1222 COVID-19 vaccine. V was pared by 6 bases and J by 5 bases, with 12 bases of the junction left unmatched. This CDR3 region has 15 residues. Germline CDR1 and CDR2: KGHDR and SFDVKD. Here immunoSEQ multiplex PCR was the method, and the copy in TCRdb shows in-frame clones only, minus some. The table shows roughly 98,000 clones, with roughly 92% occurring only once. This TCR derives from an adult in good health. The specimen comprised peripheral blood, sampled on day 0 of AZD1222 vaccination. The chain links TRBV24-1 to TRBJ2-7, with 7 bases lining up with TRBD2. The CDR3 is CATSKLALMIHEQYF. CDR3 bases: TGTGCCACCAGTAAACTAGCGTTAATGATCCACGAGCAGTACTTC.